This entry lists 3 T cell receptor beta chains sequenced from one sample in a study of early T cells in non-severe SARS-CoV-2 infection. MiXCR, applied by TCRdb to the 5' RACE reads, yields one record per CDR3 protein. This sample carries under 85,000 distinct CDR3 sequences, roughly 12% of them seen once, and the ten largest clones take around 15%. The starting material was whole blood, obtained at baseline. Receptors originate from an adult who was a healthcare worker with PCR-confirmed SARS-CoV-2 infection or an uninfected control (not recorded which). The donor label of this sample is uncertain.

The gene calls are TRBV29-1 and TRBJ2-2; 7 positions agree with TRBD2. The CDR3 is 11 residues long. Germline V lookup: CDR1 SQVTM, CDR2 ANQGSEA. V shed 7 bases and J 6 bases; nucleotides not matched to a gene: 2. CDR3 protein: CSGAGAGELFF. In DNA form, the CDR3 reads TGCAGCGGTGCGGGGGCCGGGGAGCTGTTTTTT.

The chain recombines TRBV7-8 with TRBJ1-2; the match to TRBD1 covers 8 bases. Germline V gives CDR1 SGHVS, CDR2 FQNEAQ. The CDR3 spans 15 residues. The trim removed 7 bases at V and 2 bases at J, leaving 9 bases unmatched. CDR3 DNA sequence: TGTGCCAGCACTGTAGGACAGGGAAGAAACTATGGCTACACCTTC. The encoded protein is CASTVGQGRNYGYTF.

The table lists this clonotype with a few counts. The CDR3 DNA sequence: TGTGCCAGCACGGAGCGGGGGAAGGACAATGAGCAGTTCTTC. It specifies CASTERGKDNEQFF. This chain connects TRBV3-1 to TRBJ2-1; 8 bases are a match to TRBD2. Germline V gene data show CDR1 as LGHDT and CDR2 as YNNKEL (reference sequence). V was clipped by 7 bases and J by 5 bases; unmatched bases: 7. There are 14 residues in the CDR3.